This TCR beta chain was recovered during a study of T cells after somatic rescue of genetic block (dated by TCRdb to the early 2020s). Context from the whole study: What the study looked at was long-term robustness, specifically in a T-cell system that came about through somatic rescue of a genetic block in T-cell development.

The protocol used for the library was the immunoSEQ multiplex PCR assay. TCRdb retrieved this table from immuneACCESS and kept in-frame rearrangements only. Not all clones are present; in checked studies, unresolved V genes account for under half, and no reason is known for the remainder. This sample lists 110,000 or so clones; around nine tenths were detected once. Approximately 1.4% of the sample is in the top ten clones. The germline V gene sets CDR1 to SGDLS and CDR2 to YYNGEE. Spanning cysteine to phenylalanine, the CDR3 consists of 14 amino acids. Solely the CDR3 DNA is kept, with 42 bases framed from the first base. At the junction V is shortened by 0 bases and J by 3 bases, with 9 bases in between. Concerning this clone itself: The antigen it recognizes is unknown. Base qualities were left out, and no much larger clone turns up one base away.

The sample comprised peripheral blood mononuclear cells (PBMCs). The sequence joins TRBV9 to TRBJ2-5, and possibly TRBD1, on 6 matching bases. The sequence derives from a woman between 18 and 30 years old. The CDR3 region: CASSVGQAKETQYF. At the DNA level, the sequence is TGTGCCAGCAGCGTAGGACAGGCAAAAGAGACCCAGTACTTC.